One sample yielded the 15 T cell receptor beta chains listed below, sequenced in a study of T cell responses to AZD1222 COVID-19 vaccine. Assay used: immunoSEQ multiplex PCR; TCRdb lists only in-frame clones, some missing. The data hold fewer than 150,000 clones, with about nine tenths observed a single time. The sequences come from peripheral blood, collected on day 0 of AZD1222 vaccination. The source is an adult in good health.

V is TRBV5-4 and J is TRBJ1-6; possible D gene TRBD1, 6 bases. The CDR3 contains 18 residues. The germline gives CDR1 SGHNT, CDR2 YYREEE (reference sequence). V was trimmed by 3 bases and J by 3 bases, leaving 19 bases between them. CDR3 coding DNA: TGTGCCAGCAGCTCAGGACAGTCGTCTAGCAACTATAATTCACCCCTCCACTTT. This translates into CASSSGQSSSNYNSPLHF.

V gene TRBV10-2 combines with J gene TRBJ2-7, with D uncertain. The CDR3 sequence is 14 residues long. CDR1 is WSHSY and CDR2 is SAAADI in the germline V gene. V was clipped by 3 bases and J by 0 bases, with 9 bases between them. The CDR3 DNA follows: TGCGCCAGCAGTGACAGCAGAAGCTCCTACGAGCAGTACTTC. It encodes CASSDSRSSYEQYF.

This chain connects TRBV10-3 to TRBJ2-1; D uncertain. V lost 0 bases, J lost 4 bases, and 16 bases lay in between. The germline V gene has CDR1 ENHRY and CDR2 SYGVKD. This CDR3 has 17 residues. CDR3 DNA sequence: TGTGCCATCAGTGAGTCTTCTGGTTCTGTATCATACAATGAGCAGTTCTTC. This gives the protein CAISESSGSVSYNEQFF.

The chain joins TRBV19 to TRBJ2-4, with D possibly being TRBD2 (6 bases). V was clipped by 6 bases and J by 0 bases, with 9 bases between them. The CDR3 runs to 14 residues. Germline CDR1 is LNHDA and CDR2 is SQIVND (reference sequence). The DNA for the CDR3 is TGTGCCAGTAGGGAGGGACTAGCCAAAAACATTCAGTACTTC. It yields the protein CASREGLAKNIQYF. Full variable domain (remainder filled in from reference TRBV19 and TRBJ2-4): DGGITQSPKYLFRKEGQNVTLSCEQNLNHDAMYWYRQDPGQGLRLIYYSQIVNDFQKGDIAEGYSVSREKKESFPLTVTSAQKNPTAFYLCASREGLAKNIQYFGAGTRLSVL.

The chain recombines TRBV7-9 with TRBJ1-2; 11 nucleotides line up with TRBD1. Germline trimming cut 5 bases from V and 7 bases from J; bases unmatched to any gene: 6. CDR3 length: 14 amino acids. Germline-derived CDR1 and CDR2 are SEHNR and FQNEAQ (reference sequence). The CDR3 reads CASSHGTGGLGYTF. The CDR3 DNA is TGTGCCAGCAGCCACGGGACAGGGGGACTTGGCTACACCTTC.

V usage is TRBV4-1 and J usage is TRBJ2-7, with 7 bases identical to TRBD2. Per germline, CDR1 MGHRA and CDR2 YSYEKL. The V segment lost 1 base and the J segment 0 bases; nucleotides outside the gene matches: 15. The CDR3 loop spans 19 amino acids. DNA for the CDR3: TGCGCCAGCAGCCAAGTGGAGACCCGACTAGCCGCGAGCTCCTACGAGCAGTACTTC. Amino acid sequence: CASSQVETRLAASSYEQYF.

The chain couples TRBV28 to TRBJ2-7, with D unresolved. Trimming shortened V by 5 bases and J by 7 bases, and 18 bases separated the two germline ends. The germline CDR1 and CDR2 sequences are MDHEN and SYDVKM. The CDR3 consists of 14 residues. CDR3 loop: CASSLQEILREQYF. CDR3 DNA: TGTGCCAGCAGTCTGCAGGAGATACTACGAGAGCAGTACTTC.

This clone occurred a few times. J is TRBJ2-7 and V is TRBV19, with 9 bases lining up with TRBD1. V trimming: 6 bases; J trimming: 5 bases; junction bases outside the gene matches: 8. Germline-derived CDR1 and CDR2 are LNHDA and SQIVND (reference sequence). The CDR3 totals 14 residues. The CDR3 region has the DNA TGTGCCAGTAGGCCCAAGGACAGGGGCCACGAGCAGTACTTC. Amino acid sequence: CASRPKDRGHEQYF.

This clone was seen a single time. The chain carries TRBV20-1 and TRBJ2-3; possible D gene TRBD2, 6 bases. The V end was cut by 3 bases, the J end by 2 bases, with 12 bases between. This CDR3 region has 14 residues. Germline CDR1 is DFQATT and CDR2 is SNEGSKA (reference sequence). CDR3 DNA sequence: TGCAGTGCTAGTGTAGGGACTCTCACAGATACGCAGTATTTT. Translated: CSASVGTLTDTQYF.

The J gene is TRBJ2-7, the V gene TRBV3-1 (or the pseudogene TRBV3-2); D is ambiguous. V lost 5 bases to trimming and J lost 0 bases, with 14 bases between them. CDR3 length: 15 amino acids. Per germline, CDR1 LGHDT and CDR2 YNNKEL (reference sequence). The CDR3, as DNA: TGTGCCAGCAGCGCCCTTTTCCGGAGCTCCTACGAGCAGTACTTC. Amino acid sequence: CASSALFRSSYEQYF.

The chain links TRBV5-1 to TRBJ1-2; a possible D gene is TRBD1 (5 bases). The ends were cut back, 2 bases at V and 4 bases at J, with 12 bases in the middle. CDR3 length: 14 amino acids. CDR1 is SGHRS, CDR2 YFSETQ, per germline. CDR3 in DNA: TGCGCCAGCAGCTTTTCGACAGAACTCTATGGCTACACCTTC. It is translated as CASSFSTELYGYTF.

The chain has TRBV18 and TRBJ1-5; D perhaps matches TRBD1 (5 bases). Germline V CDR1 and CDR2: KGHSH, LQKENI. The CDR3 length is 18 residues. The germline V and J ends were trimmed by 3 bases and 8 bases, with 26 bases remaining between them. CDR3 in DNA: TGTGCCAGCTCACCGTTCCCGGGACTAGATTTACCCGGGGAGCCCCAGCATTTT. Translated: CASSPFPGLDLPGEPQHF.

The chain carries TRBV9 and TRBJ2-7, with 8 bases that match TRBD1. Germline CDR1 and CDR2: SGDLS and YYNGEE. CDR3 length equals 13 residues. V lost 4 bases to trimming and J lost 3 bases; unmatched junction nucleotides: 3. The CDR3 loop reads CASSPGQGYEQYF. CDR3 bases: TGTGCCAGCAGCCCTGGACAGGGCTACGAGCAGTACTTC.

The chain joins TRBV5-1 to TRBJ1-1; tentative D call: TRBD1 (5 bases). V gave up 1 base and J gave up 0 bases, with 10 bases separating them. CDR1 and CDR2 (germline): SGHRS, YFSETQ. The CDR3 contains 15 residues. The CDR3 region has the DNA TGCGCCAGCAGCTTGACGGGGCAGATGAACACTGAAGCTTTCTTT. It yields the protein CASSLTGQMNTEAFF.

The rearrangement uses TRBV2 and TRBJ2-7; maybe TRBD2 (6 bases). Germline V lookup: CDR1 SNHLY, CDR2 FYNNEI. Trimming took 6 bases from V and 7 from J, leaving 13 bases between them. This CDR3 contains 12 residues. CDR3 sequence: CASRLAAREQYF. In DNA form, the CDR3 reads TGTGCCAGCAGACTAGCAGCTCGGGAGCAGTACTTC.